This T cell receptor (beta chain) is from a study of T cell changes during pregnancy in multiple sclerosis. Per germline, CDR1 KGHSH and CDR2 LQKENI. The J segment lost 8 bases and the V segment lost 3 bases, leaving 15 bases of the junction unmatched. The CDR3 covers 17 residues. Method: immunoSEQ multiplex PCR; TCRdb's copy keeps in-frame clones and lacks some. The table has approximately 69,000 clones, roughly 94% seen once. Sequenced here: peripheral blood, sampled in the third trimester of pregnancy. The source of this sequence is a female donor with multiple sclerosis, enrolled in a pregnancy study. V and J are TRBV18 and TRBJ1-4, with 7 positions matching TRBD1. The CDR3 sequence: CASSPTSPGTAPEKLFF. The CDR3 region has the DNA TGTGCCAGCTCACCCACTTCTCCCGGGACAGCTCCCGAAAAACTGTTTTTT.